The clone carrying this T cell receptor beta chain has only a few counts. Template switching, a step in the protocol, added a universal primer site, and cDNA carried unique molecular identifiers. TCRdb itself ran the 5' RACE reads through MiXCR, one entry per CDR3 protein. This sample has some 730,000 distinct CDR3 sequences, with roughly 18% found just once. This record comes from a study of identical twins. This CDR3 is built from 14 residues. Germline CDR1 is SQVTM and CDR2 is ANQGSEA. V dropped 5 bases and J dropped 6; count of bases not matched to a gene: 5. The same data also contributed to another study, on T cells expressing NK-cell markers.

The sample was PBMCs. The chain employs TRBV29-1 and TRBJ2-7; 15 nucleotides match TRBD2. The TCR originated in a woman between 18 and 29 years old in good health. The CDR3 reads CSVPGLAGGGEQYF. The CDR3 nucleotides are TGCAGCGTTCCCGGACTAGCGGGAGGGGGCGAGCAGTACTTC.